This entry concerns a single T cell receptor beta chain. The data belong to a study of PD-L1 blockade in urothelial cancer. Study background: Investigators checked blood 3 weeks (second dose) and 6 weeks after treatment start.

The CDR3 sequence is 16 residues long. Germline loops: CDR1 SGHTA, CDR2 FQGNSA. Time point given: pretreatment peripheral blood. Only in-frame clones appear in the TCRdb table, and some are missing; sequencing was by immunoSEQ multiplex PCR. The profile shows 130,000 or so clones, approximately 84% of them singletons. This chain joins TRBV7-2 and TRBJ2-5; the match to TRBD1 covers 12 bases. The DNA end is a closer match to TRBJ2-7, so the J assignment may be wrong. Sample: PBMCs, taken around atezolizumab (anti-PD-L1) treatment. This sequence originates from a man aged 45-65 years with urothelial cancer. The CDR3: CASSLVGTGGAYEQYF. The CDR3, as DNA: TGTGCCAGCAGCTTAGTTGGGACAGGGGGCGCCTACGAGCAGTACTTC.